These T cell receptor beta chains were read from a single sample in a study of T cells in tuberculosis. Sequenced by immunoSEQ multiplex PCR; TCRdb stores in-frame clones only, minus some. Of about 38,000 clones listed, roughly 95% were seen once; the top ten hold about 4.7%. Source: PBMCs, taken at tuberculosis diagnosis. Receptors were obtained from an adult with tuberculosis. CDR3s leave out the opening cysteine and the closing phenylalanine or tryptophan. The D gene is left open where the match is weak.

d_call: -
j_call: TRBJ1-2
v_call: TRBV15
cdr3_aa: ATSRDLSRVVGYT

d_call: TRBD2
j_call: TRBJ2-5
v_call: TRBV19
cdr3_aa: ASSIEAPWGGETQY

d_call: TRBD2
j_call: TRBJ2-3
v_call: TRBV25-1
cdr3_aa: ASSPRTSGEASTDTQY

d_call: -
j_call: TRBJ1-5
v_call: TRBV18
cdr3_aa: ASSPAGTNQPQH

d_call: -
j_call: TRBJ2-7
v_call: TRBV19
cdr3_aa: ASSKTDYEQY

d_call: -
j_call: TRBJ2-7
v_call: TRBV30
cdr3_aa: AWSRSDRSYEQY

d_call: TRBD1
j_call: TRBJ2-7
v_call: TRBV7-2
cdr3_aa: ASSLEAGGPNEQY

d_call: TRBD1
j_call: TRBJ2-1
v_call: TRBV27
cdr3_aa: ASSSEQGASYNEQF

d_call: -
j_call: TRBJ1-1
v_call: TRBV18
cdr3_aa: ASSLTRDTEAF

d_call: TRBD1
j_call: TRBJ1-5
v_call: TRBV27
cdr3_aa: ASSLSQAGQPNQPQH

d_call: TRBD2
j_call: TRBJ2-1
v_call: TRBV7-3
cdr3_aa: ASSLDRGGYNEQF

d_call: -
j_call: TRBJ1-1
v_call: TRBV30
cdr3_aa: ASRREGLNTEAF

d_call: -
j_call: TRBJ2-2
v_call: TRBV6-6
cdr3_aa: ASSTDRGYTGELF

d_call: TRBD1
j_call: TRBJ1-5
v_call: TRBV19
cdr3_aa: ASSPDRGLNQPQH

d_call: -
j_call: TRBJ1-2
v_call: TRBV28
cdr3_aa: ASSALADINGYT

d_call: TRBD1
j_call: TRBJ1-5
v_call: TRBV6-5
cdr3_aa: ATREDRLGQPQH

d_call: TRBD2
j_call: TRBJ2-5
v_call: TRBV12-5
cdr3_aa: ASGSLTSGVIRETQY

d_call: -
j_call: TRBJ2-7
v_call: TRBV9
cdr3_aa: ASSVTDSPYEQY

d_call: TRBD2
j_call: TRBJ2-1
v_call: TRBV9
cdr3_aa: ASSSYSGGLRNEQF

d_call: -
j_call: TRBJ1-2
v_call: TRBV19
cdr3_aa: ASSKRKDGDYGYT

d_call: -
j_call: TRBJ2-7
v_call: TRBV4-3
cdr3_aa: ASSQEPVALYEQY

d_call: -
j_call: TRBJ1-6
v_call: TRBV4-2
cdr3_aa: ASSQDRGFEGGAFNSPLH